These 14 T cell receptor beta chains share one sample of origin, sequenced in a study of OX40 agonist ivuxolimab in advanced cancers. Profiling relied on immunoSEQ multiplex PCR, and the TCRdb table lists in-frame clones only, not all of them. Here the sample spans 55,000 to 65,000 clones, approximately 90% being singletons. The starting material was CD4+ or CD8+ T cells sorted from blood, obtained in a trial of the OX40 agonist ivuxolimab. These TCRs come from an adult with an advanced solid tumor such as melanoma, head and neck, liver or kidney cancer.

The chain is built from TRBV5-4 and TRBJ2-1; the match to TRBD2 covers 7 bases. After removal of 1 base from V and 1 base from J, the junction contained 2 bases not matched to a gene. The V gene's germline CDR1 is SGHNT and CDR2 YYREEE (reference sequence). There are 15 residues in the CDR3. As DNA, the CDR3 is TGTGCCAGCAGCTTGAAAGCGGGATCCTACAATGAGCAGTTCTTC. Translation gives CASSLKAGSYNEQFF.

The V and J genes are TRBV4-2 and TRBJ2-4; tentative D call: TRBD2 (5 bases). The CDR3 has 12 amino acids. V was cut by 1 base and J by 14 bases, with 12 bases left in between. The germline CDR1 and CDR2 sequences are LGHNA and YNFKEQ. CDR3 loop: CASSQGEGSEYF. The CDR3 DNA follows: TGTGCCAGCAGCCAAGGCGAGGGATCGGAGTACTTC.

This clone was found once. The V and J genes are TRBV4-2 and TRBJ2-5; D is perhaps TRBD2 (5 bases). Germline V gene sequence: CDR1 LGHNA, CDR2 YNFKEQ. V was cut by 0 bases and J by 1 base, with 12 bases left in between. The CDR3 is made up of 16 amino acids. The CDR3 spells CASSQEVGDVQETQYF. The CDR3 region has the DNA TGTGCCAGCAGCCAAGAGGTGGGAGACGTCCAAGAGACCCAGTACTTC.

This rearrangement joins TRBV19 to TRBJ2-7; D not certain. Trimming removed 5 bases from V and 2 bases from J, with 10 bases in between. Germline-derived CDR1 and CDR2 are LNHDA and SQIVND (reference sequence). There are 13 residues in the CDR3. Written as DNA, the CDR3 is TGTGCCAGTAGTGCAGGTACACCCTACGAGCAGTACTTC. Residues: CASSAGTPYEQYF.

This rearrangement joins TRBV6-1 to TRBJ2-2, with D possibly TRBD1 on 5 matching bases. The V end lost 6 bases, the J end lost 1 base, and 9 bases lay between the germline ends. The CDR3 has 14 amino acids. In germline, CDR1 is MNHNS, CDR2 SASEGT. CDR3: CASRKGVNTGELFF. CDR3 bases: TGTGCCAGCAGAAAAGGGGTGAACACCGGGGAGCTGTTTTTT.

The chain carries TRBV10-3 and TRBJ1-2; 12 nucleotides agree with TRBD1. CDR3 length equals 17 residues. After removal of 4 bases from V and 6 bases from J, the junction contained 12 bases not matched to a gene. Germline values: CDR1 ENHRY, CDR2 SYGVKD. Written as DNA, the CDR3 is TGTGCCATCAGTGTGGGCCCGGGACAGGGGGCAGGCCATGGCTACACCTTC. It specifies CAISVGPGQGAGHGYTF.

This clone came up once. The rearrangement joins TRBV7-3 to TRBJ2-2; D is undetermined. This CDR3 region has 13 residues. Between the trimmed V and J ends, which lost 0 bases and 3 bases, there was a span of 2 bases. Germline V gene lookup returns CDR1 SGHTA and CDR2 FQGTGA. The CDR3: CASSLTDTGELFF. The CDR3 DNA sequence: TGTGCCAGCAGCTTAACGGACACCGGGGAGCTGTTTTTT. The full variable domain, its missing parts supplied by reference TRBV7-3 and TRBJ2-2, is GAGVSQTPSNKVTEKGKYVELRCDPISGHTALYWYRQSLGQGPEFLIYFQGTGAADDSGLPNDRFFAVRPEGSVSTLKIQRTERGDSAVYLCASSLTDTGELFFGEGSRLTVL.

V gene TRBV14 combines with J gene TRBJ1-1; a weak D match, TRBD1 (6 bases). From germline, CDR1 is SGHDN and CDR2 FVKESK. Trimming took 4 bases from V and 0 from J, leaving 12 bases between them. CDR3 length: 15 amino acids. Here the CDR3 DNA reads TGTGCCAGCAGCCCAGGTCAGGGGATGAACACTGAAGCTTTCTTT. It codes for CASSPGQGMNTEAFF. Full variable domain (missing parts from reference TRBV14 and TRBJ1-1): EAGVTQFPSHSVIEKGQTVTLRCDPISGHDNLYWYRRVMGKEIKFLLHFVKESKQDESGMPNNRFLAERTGGTYSTLKVQPAELEDSGVYFCASSPGQGMNTEAFFGQGTRLTVV.

V and J are TRBV14 and TRBJ1-2, with D possibly TRBD1 on 5 matching bases. V lost 1 base and J lost 4, with 13 bases in between. CDR3 length equals 15 residues. Germline-derived CDR1 and CDR2 are SGHDN and FVKESK. DNA for the CDR3: TGTGCCAGCAGCCAAGTGAACTCAGGGATCTATGGCTACACCTTC. Translated: CASSQVNSGIYGYTF.

The chain has TRBV19 and TRBJ1-1, with no clear D. The CDR3 has 16 amino acids. Germline CDR1 and CDR2: LNHDA and SQIVND (reference sequence). The V gene lost 9 bases and the J gene lost 4 bases, with 24 bases spanning the gap. The CDR3 nucleotides are TGTGCCAGCAAATTAGGTTTGCGCGGCGGGAGCACTGAAGCTTTCTTT. Residues: CASKLGLRGGSTEAFF.

The V and J genes are TRBV4-1 and TRBJ2-1; the D call may be TRBD1 or TRBD2 (5 bases each). The CDR3 covers 15 residues. V was trimmed by 4 bases and J by 6 bases, leaving 16 bases between them. Germline loops: CDR1 MGHRA, CDR2 YSYEKL. The CDR3 sequence: CASSRPGTVGNEQFF. In nucleotides, the CDR3 is TGCGCCAGCAGCCGACCCGGGACGGTGGGCAATGAGCAGTTCTTC.

A single count supports this clone. The chain employs TRBV5-4 and TRBJ1-3, with D tentatively TRBD1 (5 bases). Germline V gives CDR1 SGHNT, CDR2 YYREEE (reference sequence). The CDR3 extends over 18 amino acids. V dropped 0 bases and J dropped 0 bases, with 16 bases sitting between them. This CDR3 is CASSLEAGTASSGNTIYF. DNA of the CDR3: TGTGCCAGCAGCTTGGAGGCCGGGACGGCGAGCTCTGGAAACACCATATATTTT.

The gene calls are TRBV27 and TRBJ2-5; D may match TRBD1 or TRBD2 (5 bases each). The CDR3 totals 16 residues. Germline CDR1 is MNHEY and CDR2 is SMNVEV (reference sequence). V was clipped by 5 bases and J by 2 bases, with 18 bases between them. DNA for the CDR3: TGTGCCAGCAGTCTCTTTTCCGGGACCGTACAAGAGACCCAGTACTTC. Encoded protein: CASSLFSGTVQETQYF.

This rearrangement joins TRBV27 to TRBJ1-4; D unclear. This CDR3 is 15 amino acids long. Germline CDR1 is MNHEY and CDR2 is SMNVEV (reference sequence). Trimming removed 5 bases at V and 3 bases at J, with 13 bases between. Here the CDR3 reads CASSPRRTSNEKLFF. The CDR3 DNA reads TGTGCCAGCAGTCCCAGAAGGACCTCTAATGAAAAACTGTTTTTT.